The clone carrying this T cell receptor (beta chain) occurred once. Its target is unknown. The conserved phenylalanine or tryptophan normally closing the CDR3 is absent here, so this likely arose from a read error. The CDR3 contains 13 residues. Trimming stripped 2 bases from V and 5 bases from J, with 10 bases between. The germline CDR1 and CDR2 sequences are PRHDT and FYEKMQ (reference sequence). Positive magnetic bead selection was used to isolate CD4+ and CD8+ cells; purity was checked by flow cytometry. The data derive from a study of somatic mutations in cytotoxic T cells in rheumatoid arthritis. Study observations and caveats: Rheumatoid arthritis patients showed slight TRBV07 underrepresentation, unadjusted for multiple comparisons.

Profiling relied on immunoSEQ multiplex PCR, and the TCRdb table lists in-frame clones only, not all of them. Of roughly 10,000 clones in the sample, 65% to 85% were seen once. The gene calls are TRBV13 and TRBJ2-7, with D perhaps being TRBD1 or TRBD2 (5 bases each). The sequence was collected from an adult with rheumatoid arthritis. Sequencing was carried out using CD8+ T cells sorted from blood. For the CDR3, the DNA is TGTGCCAGCAGCTTAAGGGGACCCAACGAGCAGTACTTG. Its translation: CASSLRGPNEQYL.